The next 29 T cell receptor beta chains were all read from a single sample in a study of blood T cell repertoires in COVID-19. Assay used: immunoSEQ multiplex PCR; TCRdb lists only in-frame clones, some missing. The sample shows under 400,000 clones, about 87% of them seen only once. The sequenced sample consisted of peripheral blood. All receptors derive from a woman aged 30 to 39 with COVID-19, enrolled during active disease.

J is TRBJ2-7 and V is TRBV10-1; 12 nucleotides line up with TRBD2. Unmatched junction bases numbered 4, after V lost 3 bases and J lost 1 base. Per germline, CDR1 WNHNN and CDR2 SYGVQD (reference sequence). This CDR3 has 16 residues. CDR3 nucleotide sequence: TGCGCCAGCAGTGACCCCCTAGCGGGAGGGTCCTACGAGCAGTACTTC. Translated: CASSDPLAGGSYEQYF.

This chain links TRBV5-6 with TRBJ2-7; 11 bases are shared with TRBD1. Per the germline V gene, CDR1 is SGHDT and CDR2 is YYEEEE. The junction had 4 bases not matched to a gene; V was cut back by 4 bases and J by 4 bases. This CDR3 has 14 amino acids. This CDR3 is CASSRDRGSYEQYF. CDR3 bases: TGTGCCAGCAGCCGGGACAGGGGGAGTTACGAGCAGTACTTC.

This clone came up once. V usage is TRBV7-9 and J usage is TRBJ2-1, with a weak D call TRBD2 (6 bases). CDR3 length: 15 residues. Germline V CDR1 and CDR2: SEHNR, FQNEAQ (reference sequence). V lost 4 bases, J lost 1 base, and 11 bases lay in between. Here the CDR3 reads CASSSVAGSYNEQFF. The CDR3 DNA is TGTGCCAGCAGCTCCGTGGCGGGATCCTACAATGAGCAGTTCTTC.

CDR3 residues: CASSQDRVYEQYF. CDR3 DNA sequence: TGTGCCAGCAGCCAAGACAGGGTCTACGAGCAGTACTTC. The V and J genes are TRBV3-1 (or the pseudogene TRBV3-2) and TRBJ2-7, with D possibly TRBD1 on 5 matching bases. V was pared by 0 bases and J by 3 bases, with 6 bases between. This CDR3 comprises 13 residues. Per the germline V gene, CDR1 is LGHDT and CDR2 is YNNKEL (reference sequence).

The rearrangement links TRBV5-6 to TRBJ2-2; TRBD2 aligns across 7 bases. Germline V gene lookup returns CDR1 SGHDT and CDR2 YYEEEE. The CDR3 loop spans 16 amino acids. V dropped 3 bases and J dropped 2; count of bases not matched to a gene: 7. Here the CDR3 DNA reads TGTGCCAGCAGCTGGTACGAGCGGGACAACACCGGGGAGCTGTTTTTT. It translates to CASSWYERDNTGELFF.

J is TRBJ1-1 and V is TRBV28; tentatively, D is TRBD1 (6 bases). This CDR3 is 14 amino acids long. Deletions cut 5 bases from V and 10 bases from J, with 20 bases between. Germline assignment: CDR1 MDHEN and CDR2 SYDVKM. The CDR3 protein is CASSPRSGVRGAFF. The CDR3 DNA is TGTGCCAGCAGTCCTCGTTCGGGTGTCAGGGGAGCTTTCTTT.

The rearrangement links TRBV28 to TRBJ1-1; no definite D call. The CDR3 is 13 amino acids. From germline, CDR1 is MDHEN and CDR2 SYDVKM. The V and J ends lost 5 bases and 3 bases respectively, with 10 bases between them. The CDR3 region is CASSPQVYTEAFF. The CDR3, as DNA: TGTGCCAGCAGTCCTCAGGTGTACACTGAAGCTTTCTTT. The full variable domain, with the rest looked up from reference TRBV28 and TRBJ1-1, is DVKVTQSSRYLVKRTGEKVFLECVQDMDHENMFWYRQDPGLGLRLIYFSYDVKMKEKGDIPEGYSVSREKKERFSLILESASTNQTSMYLCASSPQVYTEAFFGQGTRLTVV.

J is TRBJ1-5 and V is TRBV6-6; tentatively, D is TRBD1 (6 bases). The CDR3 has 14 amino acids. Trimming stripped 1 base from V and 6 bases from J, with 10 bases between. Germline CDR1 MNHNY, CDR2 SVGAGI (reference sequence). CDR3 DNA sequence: TGTGCCAGCAGTTACTGGGGGCGAGGTCAGCCCCAGCATTTT. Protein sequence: CASSYWGRGQPQHF.

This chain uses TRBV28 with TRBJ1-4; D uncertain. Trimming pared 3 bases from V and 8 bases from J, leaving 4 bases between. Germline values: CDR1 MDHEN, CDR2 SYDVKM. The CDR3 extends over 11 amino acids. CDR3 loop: CASSFEEKLFF. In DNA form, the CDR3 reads TGTGCCAGCAGTTTTGAGGAAAAACTGTTTTTT.

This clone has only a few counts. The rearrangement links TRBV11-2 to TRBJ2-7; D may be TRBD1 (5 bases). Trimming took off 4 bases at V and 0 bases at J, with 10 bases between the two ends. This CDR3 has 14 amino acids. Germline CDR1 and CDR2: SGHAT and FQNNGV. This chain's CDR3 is CASSSLGPSYEQYF. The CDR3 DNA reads TGTGCCAGCAGCTCCCTGGGGCCCTCCTACGAGCAGTACTTC.

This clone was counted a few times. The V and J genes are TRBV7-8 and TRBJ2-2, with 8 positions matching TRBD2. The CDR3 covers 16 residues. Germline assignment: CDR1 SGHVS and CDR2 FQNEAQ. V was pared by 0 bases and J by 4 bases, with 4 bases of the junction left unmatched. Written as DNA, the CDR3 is TGTGCCAGCAGCTTAGCCGCGGGAGGTAGCACCGGGGAGCTGTTTTTT. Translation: CASSLAAGGSTGELFF.

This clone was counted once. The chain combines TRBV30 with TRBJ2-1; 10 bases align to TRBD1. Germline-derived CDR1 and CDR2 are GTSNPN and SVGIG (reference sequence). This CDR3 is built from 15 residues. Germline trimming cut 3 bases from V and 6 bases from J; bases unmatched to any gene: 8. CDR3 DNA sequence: TGTGCCTGGAGGGGGACAGGGGCCGTGGGCAATGAGCAGTTCTTC. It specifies CAWRGTGAVGNEQFF.

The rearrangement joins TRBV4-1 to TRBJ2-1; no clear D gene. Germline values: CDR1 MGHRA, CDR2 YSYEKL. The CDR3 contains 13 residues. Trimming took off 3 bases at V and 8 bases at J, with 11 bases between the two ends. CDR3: CASSHLLSHEQFF. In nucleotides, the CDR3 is TGCGCCAGCAGCCATCTCCTTTCCCATGAGCAGTTCTTC.

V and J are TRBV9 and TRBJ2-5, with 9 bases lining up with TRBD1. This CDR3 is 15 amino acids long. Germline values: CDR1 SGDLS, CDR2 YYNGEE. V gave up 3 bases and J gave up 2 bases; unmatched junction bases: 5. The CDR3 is CASSAGTGRQETQYF. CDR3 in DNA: TGTGCCAGCAGCGCAGGGACAGGGAGACAAGAGACCCAGTACTTC.

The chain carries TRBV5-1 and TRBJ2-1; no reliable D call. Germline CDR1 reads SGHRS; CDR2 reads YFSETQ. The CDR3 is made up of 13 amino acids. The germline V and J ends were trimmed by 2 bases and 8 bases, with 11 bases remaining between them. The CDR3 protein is CASSFSPGYEQFF. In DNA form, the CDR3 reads TGCGCCAGCAGCTTTTCCCCCGGGTATGAGCAGTTCTTC.

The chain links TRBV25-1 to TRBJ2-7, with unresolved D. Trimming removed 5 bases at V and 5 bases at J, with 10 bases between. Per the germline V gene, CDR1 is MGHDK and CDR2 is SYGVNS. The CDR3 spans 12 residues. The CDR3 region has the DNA TGTGCCAGCAGTCCCGGTTTCCACGAGCAGTACTTC. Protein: CASSPGFHEQYF.

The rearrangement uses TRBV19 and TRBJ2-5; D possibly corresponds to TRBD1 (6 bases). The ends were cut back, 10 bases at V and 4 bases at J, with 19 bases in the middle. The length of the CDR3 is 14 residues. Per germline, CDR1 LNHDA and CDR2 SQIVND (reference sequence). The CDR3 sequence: CATRDIVGRETQYF. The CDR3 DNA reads TGTGCCACCCGGGACATCGTGGGACGAGAGACCCAGTACTTC.

CDR3 bases: TGTGCCAGCAGCCAAGCCACTTCAGGATCCCCCGGGGAGCTGTTTTTT. Translating gives CASSQATSGSPGELFF. The chain joins TRBV4-2 to TRBJ2-2; no clear D gene. Between the trimmed V and J ends, which lost 1 base and 6 bases, there was a span of 15 bases. The CDR3 sequence is 16 residues long. The germline V gene encodes CDR1 LGHNA and CDR2 YNFKEQ.

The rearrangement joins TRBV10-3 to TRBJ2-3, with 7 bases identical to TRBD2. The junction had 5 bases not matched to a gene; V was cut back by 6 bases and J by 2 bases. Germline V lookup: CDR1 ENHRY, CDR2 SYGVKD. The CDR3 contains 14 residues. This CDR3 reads CAIRETSDTDTQYF. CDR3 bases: TGTGCCATCAGGGAAACTAGCGACACAGATACGCAGTATTTT.

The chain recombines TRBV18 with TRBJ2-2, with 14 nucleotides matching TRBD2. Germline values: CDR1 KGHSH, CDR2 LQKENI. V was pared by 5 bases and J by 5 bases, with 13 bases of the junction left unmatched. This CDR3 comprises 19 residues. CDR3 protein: CASSSLPGLAGVGTGELFF. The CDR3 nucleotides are TGTGCCAGCTCATCCCTCCCGGGACTAGCGGGAGTGGGTACCGGGGAGCTGTTTTTT.

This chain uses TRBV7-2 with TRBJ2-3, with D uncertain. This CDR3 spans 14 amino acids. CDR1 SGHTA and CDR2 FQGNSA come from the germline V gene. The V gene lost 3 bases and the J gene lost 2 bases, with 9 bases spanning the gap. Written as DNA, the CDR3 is TGTGCCAGCAGCTTCTCCCCTATCACAGATACGCAGTATTTT. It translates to CASSFSPITDTQYF.

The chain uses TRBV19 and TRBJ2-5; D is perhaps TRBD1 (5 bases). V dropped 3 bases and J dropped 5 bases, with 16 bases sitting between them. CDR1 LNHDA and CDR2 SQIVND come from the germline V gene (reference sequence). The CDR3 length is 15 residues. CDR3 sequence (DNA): TGTGCCAGTAGTATTTCTCCAGGGTCCCCGGAGACCCAGTACTTC. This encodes CASSISPGSPETQYF.

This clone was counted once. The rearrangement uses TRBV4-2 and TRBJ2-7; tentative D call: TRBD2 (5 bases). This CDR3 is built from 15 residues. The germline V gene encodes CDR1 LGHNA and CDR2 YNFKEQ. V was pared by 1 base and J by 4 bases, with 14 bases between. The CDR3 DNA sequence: TGTGCCAGCAGCCAAGTCGTCGGGGTAAGGTACGAGCAGTACTTC. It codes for CASSQVVGVRYEQYF.

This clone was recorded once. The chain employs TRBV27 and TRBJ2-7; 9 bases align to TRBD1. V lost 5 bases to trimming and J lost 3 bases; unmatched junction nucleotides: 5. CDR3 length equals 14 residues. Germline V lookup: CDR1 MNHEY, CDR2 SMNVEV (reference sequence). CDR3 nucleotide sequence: TGTGCCAGCAGTCCTTGGGACAGGGTCTACGAGCAGTACTTC. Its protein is CASSPWDRVYEQYF.

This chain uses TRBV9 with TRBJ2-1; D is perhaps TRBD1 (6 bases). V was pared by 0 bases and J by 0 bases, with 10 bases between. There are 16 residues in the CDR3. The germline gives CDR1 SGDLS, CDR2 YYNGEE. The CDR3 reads CASSVEGTYSYNEQFF. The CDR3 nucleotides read TGTGCCAGCAGCGTAGAAGGGACATACTCCTACAATGAGCAGTTCTTC.

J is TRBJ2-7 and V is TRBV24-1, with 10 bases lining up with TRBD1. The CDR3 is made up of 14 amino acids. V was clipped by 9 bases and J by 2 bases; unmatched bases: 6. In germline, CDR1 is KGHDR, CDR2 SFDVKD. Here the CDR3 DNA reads TGTGCCACCTCCGGGGACAGGGGACCCTACGAGCAGTACTTC. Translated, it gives CATSGDRGPYEQYF.

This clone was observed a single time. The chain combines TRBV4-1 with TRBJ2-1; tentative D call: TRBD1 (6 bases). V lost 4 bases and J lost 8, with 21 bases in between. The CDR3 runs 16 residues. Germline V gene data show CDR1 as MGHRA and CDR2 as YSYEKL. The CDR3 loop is CASSLGGGRGADEQFF. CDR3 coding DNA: TGCGCCAGCAGCCTGGGTGGGGGCAGGGGTGCCGATGAGCAGTTCTTC.

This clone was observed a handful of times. The CDR3 coding sequence is TGCGCCAGCAAAGGGGCCCAGAACACCGGGGAGCTGTTTTTT. Its protein is CASKGAQNTGELFF. The V gene is TRBV10-1, the J gene TRBJ2-2; D may be TRBD1 (5 bases). CDR1 is WNHNN, CDR2 SYGVQD, per germline (reference sequence). V lost 7 bases and J lost 1, with 10 bases in between. This CDR3 is 14 amino acids long.

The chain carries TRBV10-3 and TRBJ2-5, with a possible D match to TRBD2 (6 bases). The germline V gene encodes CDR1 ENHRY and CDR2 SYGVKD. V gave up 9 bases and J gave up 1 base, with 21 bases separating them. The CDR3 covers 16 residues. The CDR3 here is CAITDNLARPQETQYF. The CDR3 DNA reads TGTGCCATAACAGACAACCTAGCGAGACCCCAAGAGACCCAGTACTTC.